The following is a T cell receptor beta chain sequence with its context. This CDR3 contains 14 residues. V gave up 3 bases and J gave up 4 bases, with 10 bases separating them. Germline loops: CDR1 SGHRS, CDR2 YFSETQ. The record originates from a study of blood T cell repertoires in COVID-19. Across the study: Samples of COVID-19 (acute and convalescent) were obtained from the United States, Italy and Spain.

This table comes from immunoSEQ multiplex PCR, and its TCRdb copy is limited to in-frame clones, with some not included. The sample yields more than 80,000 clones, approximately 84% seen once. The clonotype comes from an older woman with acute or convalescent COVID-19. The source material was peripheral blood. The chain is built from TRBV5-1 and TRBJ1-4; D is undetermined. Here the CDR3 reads CASSSDGNNEKLFF. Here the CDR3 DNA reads TGCGCCAGCAGCTCGGACGGGAATAATGAAAAACTGTTTTTT.